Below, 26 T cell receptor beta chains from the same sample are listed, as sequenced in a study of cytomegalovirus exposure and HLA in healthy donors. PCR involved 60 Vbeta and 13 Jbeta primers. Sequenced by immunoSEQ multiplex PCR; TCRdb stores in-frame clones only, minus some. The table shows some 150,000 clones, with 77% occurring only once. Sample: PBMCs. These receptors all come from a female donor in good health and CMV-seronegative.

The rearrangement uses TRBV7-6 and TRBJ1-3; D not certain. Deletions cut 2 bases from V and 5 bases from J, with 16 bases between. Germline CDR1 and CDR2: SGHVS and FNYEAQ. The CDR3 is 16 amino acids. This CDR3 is CASSLSRPGGRNTIYF. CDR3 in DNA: TGTGCCAGCAGCTTAAGTCGTCCGGGAGGAAGAAACACCATATATTTT.

As DNA, the CDR3 is TGTGCCAGCAGCCCGCCTGGGACAGGGGGTATCTACGAGCAGTACTTC. This translates into CASSPPGTGGIYEQYF. The chain employs TRBV5-4 and TRBJ2-7, with 11 bases matching TRBD1. There are 16 residues in the CDR3. The trim removed 4 bases at V and 3 bases at J, leaving 9 bases unmatched. Germline V gene data show CDR1 as SGHNT and CDR2 as YYREEE (reference sequence).

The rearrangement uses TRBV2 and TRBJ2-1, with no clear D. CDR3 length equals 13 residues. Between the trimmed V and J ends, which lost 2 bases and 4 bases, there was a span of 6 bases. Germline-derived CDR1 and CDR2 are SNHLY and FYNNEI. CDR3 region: CASSELQYNEQFF. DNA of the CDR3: TGTGCCAGCAGTGAATTACAGTACAATGAGCAGTTCTTC. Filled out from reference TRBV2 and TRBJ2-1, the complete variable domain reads EPEVTQTPSHQVTQMGQEVILRCVPISNHLYFYWYRQILGQKVEFLVSFYNNEISEKSEIFDDQFSVERPDGSNFTLKIRSTKLEDSAMYFCASSELQYNEQFFGPGTRLTVL.

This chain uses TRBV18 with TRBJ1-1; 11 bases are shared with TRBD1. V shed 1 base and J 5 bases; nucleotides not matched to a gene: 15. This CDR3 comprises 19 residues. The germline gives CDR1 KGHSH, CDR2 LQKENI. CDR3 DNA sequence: TGTGCCAGCTCACCACACGCTCCGGGACAGGGGGGAGGACGGACTGAAGCTTTCTTT. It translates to CASSPHAPGQGGGRTEAFF.

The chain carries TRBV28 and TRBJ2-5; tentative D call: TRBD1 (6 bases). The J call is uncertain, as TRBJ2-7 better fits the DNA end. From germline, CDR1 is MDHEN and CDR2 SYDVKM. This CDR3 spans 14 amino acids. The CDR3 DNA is TGTGCCAGCACTAGCCGTGTAGGGGGTAACGAGCAGTACTTC. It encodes CASTSRVGGNEQYF.

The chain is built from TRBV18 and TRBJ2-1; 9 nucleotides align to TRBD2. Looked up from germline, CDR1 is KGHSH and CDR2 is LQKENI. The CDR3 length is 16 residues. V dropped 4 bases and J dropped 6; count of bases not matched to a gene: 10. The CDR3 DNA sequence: TGTGCCAGCTCACGGGTAGCGGGAGATGGAAGCAATGAGCAGTTCTTC. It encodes CASSRVAGDGSNEQFF.

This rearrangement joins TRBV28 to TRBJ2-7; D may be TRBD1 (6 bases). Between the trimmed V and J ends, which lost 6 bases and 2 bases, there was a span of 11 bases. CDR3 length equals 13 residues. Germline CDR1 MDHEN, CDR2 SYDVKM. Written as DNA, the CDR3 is TGTGCCAGCAGAACAGGGACCCCCTACGAGCAGTACTTC. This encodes CASRTGTPYEQYF.

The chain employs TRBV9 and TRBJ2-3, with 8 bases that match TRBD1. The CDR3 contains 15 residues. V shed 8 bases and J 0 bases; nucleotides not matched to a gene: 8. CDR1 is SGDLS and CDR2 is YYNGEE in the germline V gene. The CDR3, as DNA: TGTGCCAGACCTCAGGGGGCTCCCAGCACAGATACGCAGTATTTT. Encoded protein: CARPQGAPSTDTQYF.

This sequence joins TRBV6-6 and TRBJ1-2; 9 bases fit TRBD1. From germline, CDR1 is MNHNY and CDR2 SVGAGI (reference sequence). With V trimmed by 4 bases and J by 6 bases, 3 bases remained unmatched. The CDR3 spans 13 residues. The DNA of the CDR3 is TGTGCCAGCAGTTCCGGGACAGGGCATGGCTACACCTTC. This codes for CASSSGTGHGYTF.

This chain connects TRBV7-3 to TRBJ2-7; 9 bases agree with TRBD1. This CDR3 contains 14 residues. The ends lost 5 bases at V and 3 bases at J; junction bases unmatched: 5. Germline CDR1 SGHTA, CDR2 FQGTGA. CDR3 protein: CASSPGQGHYEQYF. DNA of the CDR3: TGTGCCAGCAGCCCGGGACAGGGACACTACGAGCAGTACTTC.

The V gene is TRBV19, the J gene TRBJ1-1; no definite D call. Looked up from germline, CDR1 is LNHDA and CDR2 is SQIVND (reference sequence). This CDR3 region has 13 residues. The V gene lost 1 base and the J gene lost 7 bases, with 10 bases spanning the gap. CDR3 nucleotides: TGTGCCAGTAGTATAGGGTCGAGGCTTGAAGCTTTCTTT. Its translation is CASSIGSRLEAFF. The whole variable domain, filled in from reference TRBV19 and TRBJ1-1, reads DGGITQSPKYLFRKEGQNVTLSCEQNLNHDAMYWYRQDPGQGLRLIYYSQIVNDFQKGDIAEGYSVSREKKESFPLTVTSAQKNPTAFYLCASSIGSRLEAFFGQGTRLTVV.

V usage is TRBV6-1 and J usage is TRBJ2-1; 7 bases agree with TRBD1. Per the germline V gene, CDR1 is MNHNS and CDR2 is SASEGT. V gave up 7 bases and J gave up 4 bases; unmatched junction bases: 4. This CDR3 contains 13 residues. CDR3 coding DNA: TGTGCCAGCACCCCGGACAGGTACAATGAGCAGTTCTTC. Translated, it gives CASTPDRYNEQFF.

The CDR3 loop reads CASSLVGGGHTF. CDR3 nucleotide sequence: TGTGCCAGCAGTTTGGTTGGGGGCGGCCACACCTTC. This chain uses TRBV6-1 with TRBJ1-2, with D possibly matching TRBD1 (6 bases). Germline-derived CDR1 and CDR2 are MNHNS and SASEGT. This CDR3 is built from 12 residues. V shed 5 bases and J shed 12 bases, with 16 bases lying between them.

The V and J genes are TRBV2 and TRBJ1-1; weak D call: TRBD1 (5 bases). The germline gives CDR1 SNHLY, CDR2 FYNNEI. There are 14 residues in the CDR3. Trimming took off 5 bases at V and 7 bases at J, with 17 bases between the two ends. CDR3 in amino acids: CASSRGTQGCEAFF. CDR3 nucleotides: TGTGCCAGCAGTCGGGGGACCCAAGGGTGTGAAGCTTTCTTT.

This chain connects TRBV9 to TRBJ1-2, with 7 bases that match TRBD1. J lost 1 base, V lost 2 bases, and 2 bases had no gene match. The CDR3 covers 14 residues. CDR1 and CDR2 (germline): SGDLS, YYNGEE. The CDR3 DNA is TGTGCCAGCAGCGTGGGACAGATTAACTATGGCTACACCTTC. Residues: CASSVGQINYGYTF.

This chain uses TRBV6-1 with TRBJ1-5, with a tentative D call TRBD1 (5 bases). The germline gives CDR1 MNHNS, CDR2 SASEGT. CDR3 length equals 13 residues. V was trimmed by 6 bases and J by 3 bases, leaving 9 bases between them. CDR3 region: CASRAGVNQPQHF. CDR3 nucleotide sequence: TGTGCCAGCAGGGCGGGGGTCAATCAGCCCCAGCATTTT.

The CDR3 DNA is TGTGCCTGGAGTGGCCTGGAGGGGCCGGACACCATATATTTT. Translation gives CAWSGLEGPDTIYF. The gene calls are TRBV30 and TRBJ1-3; the D gene is possibly TRBD1 (5 bases). CDR1 is GTSNPN, CDR2 SVGIG, per germline (reference sequence). The CDR3 runs to 14 residues. Between the trimmed V and J ends, which lost 1 base and 8 bases, there was a span of 15 bases.

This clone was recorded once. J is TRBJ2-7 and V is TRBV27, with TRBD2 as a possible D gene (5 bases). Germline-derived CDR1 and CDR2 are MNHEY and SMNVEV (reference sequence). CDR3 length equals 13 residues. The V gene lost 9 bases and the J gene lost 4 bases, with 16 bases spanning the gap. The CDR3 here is CASLGGPGYEQYF. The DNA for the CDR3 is TGTGCCAGTCTCGGAGGACCAGGATACGAGCAGTACTTC.

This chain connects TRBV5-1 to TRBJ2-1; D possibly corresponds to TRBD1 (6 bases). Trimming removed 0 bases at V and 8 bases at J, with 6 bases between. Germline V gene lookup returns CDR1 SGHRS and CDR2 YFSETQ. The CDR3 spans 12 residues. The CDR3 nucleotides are TGCGCCAGCAGCTTGGACAGGGATGAGCAGTTCTTC. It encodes CASSLDRDEQFF.

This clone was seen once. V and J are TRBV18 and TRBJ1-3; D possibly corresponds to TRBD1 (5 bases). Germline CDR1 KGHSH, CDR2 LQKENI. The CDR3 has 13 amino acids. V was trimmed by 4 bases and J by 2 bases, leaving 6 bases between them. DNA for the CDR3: TGTGCCAGCTCACAGGGGACTGGAAACACCATATATTTT. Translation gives CASSQGTGNTIYF.

The CDR3 DNA sequence: TGCAGCGTTGAAGTACAGGGAGTCGGCTATGGCTACACCTTC. Its translation: CSVEVQGVGYGYTF. The chain recombines TRBV29-1 with TRBJ1-2, with D maybe TRBD1 (6 bases). Germline V CDR1 and CDR2: SQVTM, ANQGSEA. This CDR3 spans 14 amino acids. The V end was cut by 1 base, the J end by 4 bases, with 13 bases between.

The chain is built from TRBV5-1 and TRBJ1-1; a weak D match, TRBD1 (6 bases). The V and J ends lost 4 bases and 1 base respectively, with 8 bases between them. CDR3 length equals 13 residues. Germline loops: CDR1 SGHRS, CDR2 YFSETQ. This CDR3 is CASSQQGNTEAFF. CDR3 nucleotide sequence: TGCGCCAGCAGCCAACAGGGGAACACTGAAGCTTTCTTT.

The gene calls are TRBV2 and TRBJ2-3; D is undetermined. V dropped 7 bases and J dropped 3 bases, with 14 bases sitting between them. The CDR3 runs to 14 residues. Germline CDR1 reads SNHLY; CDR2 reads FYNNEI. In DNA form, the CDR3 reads TGTGCCAGCAAGTCTAGGCCGGTGACAGATACGCAGTATTTT. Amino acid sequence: CASKSRPVTDTQYF.

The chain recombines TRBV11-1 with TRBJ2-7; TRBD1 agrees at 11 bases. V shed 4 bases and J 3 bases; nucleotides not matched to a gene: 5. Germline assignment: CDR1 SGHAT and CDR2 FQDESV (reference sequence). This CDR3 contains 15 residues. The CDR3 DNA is TGTGCCAGCAGCTCCGGACAGGGGGCGAACTACGAGCAGTACTTC. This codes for CASSSGQGANYEQYF.

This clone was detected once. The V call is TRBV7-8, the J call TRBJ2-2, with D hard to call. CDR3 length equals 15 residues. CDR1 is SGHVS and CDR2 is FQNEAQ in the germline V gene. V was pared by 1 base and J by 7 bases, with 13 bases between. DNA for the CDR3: TGTGCCAGCAGCTTAGAGTCCAGGTTCGGCGGGGAGCTGTTTTTT. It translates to CASSLESRFGGELFF.

The CDR3 protein is CASSTQDRAGQPQHF. CDR3 coding DNA: TGTGCCAGTAGTACCCAAGACAGGGCTGGCCAGCCCCAGCATTTT. J is TRBJ1-5 and V is TRBV19; the match to TRBD1 covers 7 bases. In germline, CDR1 is LNHDA, CDR2 SQIVND (reference sequence). V shed 4 bases, J shed 7 bases, and the junction held 10 bases outside the gene matches. The CDR3 length is 15 residues.